Sequencing of this T cell receptor (beta chain) was carried out in a study of CD8 T cells in ankylosing spondylitis. Worth noting for this clonotype: Its matching antigen is unknown.

Molecular-barcoded quantitative 5'-RACE produced these TCR beta libraries. MiXCR was run by TCRdb on the 5' RACE reads, yielding one entry per CDR3 protein. The sample contains 350,000 to 400,000 distinct CDR3 sequences, roughly 22% of which appear only once. The CDR3 sequence is 15 residues long. The germline V gene encodes CDR1 SNHLY and CDR2 FYNNEI. The V and J ends lost 6 bases and 4 bases, in that order; junction bases with no gene match: 6. Study conclusions and caveats: A TCR beta motif of under ten highly homologous variants seemed to mark ankylosing spondylitis blood.

Sequences were obtained from blood, either unsorted or a sorted T cell fraction (not recorded which). The V gene is TRBV2, the J gene TRBJ1-5; 10 nucleotides align to TRBD1. The sequence came from a male donor with ankylosing spondylitis or in good health (not recorded which). The CDR3 coding sequence is TGTGCCAGCAGCGTCGGGACAGGGGCAAATCAGCCCCAGCATTTT. Translating gives CASSVGTGANQPQHF.